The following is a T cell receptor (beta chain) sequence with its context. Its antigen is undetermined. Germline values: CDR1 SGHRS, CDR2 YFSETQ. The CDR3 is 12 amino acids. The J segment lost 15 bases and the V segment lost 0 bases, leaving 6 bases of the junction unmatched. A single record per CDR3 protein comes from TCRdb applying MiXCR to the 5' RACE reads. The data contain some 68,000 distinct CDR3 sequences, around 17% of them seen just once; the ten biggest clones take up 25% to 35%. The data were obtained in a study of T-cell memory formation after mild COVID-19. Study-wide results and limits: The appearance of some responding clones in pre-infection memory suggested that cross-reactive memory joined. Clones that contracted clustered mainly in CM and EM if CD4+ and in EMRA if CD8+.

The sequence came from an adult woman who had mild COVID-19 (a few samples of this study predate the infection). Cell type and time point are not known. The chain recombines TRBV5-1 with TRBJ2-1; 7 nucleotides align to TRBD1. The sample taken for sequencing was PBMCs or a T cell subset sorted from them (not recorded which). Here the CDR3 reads CASSLASGQWFF. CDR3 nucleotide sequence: TGCGCCAGCAGCTTGGCCTCGGGACAGTGGTTCTTC.